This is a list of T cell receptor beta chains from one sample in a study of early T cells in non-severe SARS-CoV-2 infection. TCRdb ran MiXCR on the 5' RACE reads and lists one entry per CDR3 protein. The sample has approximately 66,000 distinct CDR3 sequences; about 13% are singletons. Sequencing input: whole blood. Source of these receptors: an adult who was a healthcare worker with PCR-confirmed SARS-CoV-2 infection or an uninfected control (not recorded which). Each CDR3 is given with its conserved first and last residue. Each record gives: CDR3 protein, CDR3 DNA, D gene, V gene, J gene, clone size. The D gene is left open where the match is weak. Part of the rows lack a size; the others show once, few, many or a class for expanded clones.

CDR3aa: CASTDPGQGVQPQHF; CDR3nt: TGTGCCAGCACCGACCCCGGACAGGGGGTTCAGCCCCAGCATTTT; d_gene: TRBD1; v_gene: TRBV6-2/TRBV6-3; j_gene: TRBJ1-5; abundance: many
CDR3aa: CASSTPAGDSMNTEAFF; CDR3nt: TGTGCCAGCAGCACACCGGCGGGGGATAGCATGAACACTGAAGCTTTCTTT; d_gene: .; v_gene: TRBV9; j_gene: TRBJ1-1; abundance: many
CDR3aa: CAWSGGKGHEQYF; CDR3nt: TGTGCCTGGAGTGGAGGGAAGGGCCACGAGCAGTACTTC; d_gene: .; v_gene: TRBV30; j_gene: TRBJ2-7; abundance: few
CDR3aa: CASSYSGEVYEQYF; CDR3nt: TGTGCCAGCAGTTACTCGGGGGAGGTCTACGAGCAGTACTTC; d_gene: .; v_gene: TRBV6-2/TRBV6-3; j_gene: TRBJ2-7; abundance: many
CDR3aa: CASSPRTGSYEQYF; CDR3nt: TGCGCCAGCAGTCCGCGGACAGGTTCCTACGAGCAGTACTTC; d_gene: TRBD1; v_gene: TRBV5-1; j_gene: TRBJ2-7; abundance: many
CDR3aa: CASRAGGNEQFF; CDR3nt: TGCGCCAGCAGGGCAGGGGGCAATGAGCAGTTCTTC; d_gene: TRBD1; v_gene: TRBV5-1; j_gene: TRBJ2-1; abundance: few
CDR3aa: CASSLDTGAGANVLTF; CDR3nt: TGCGCCAGCAGCTTGGATACAGGGGCTGGGGCCAACGTCCTGACTTTC; d_gene: TRBD1; v_gene: TRBV5-1; j_gene: TRBJ2-6; abundance: few
CDR3aa: CASSRNRVNYGYTF; CDR3nt: TGTGCCAGCAGCCGGAACAGGGTTAACTATGGCTACACCTTC; d_gene: .; v_gene: TRBV5-6; j_gene: TRBJ1-2; abundance: few
CDR3aa: CASSQFQGLDTQYF; CDR3nt: TGCGCCAGCAGCCAGTTTCAGGGTCTAGATACGCAGTATTTT; d_gene: .; v_gene: TRBV4-1; j_gene: TRBJ2-3; abundance: few
CDR3aa: CASSLDFYEQYF; CDR3nt: TGTGCCAGCAGCTTAGATTTCTACGAGCAGTACTTC; d_gene: .; v_gene: TRBV11-1; j_gene: TRBJ2-7; abundance: .
CDR3aa: CASSFTNRGFDPNTEAFF; CDR3nt: TGTGCCAGCAGTTTCACGAACAGGGGCTTCGACCCGAACACTGAAGCTTTCTTT; d_gene: TRBD1; v_gene: TRBV6-2/TRBV6-3; j_gene: TRBJ1-1; abundance: many
CDR3aa: CATSSSGRFIGELFF; CDR3nt: TGTGCCACCAGCAGTAGCGGGAGATTTATCGGGGAGCTGTTTTTT; d_gene: TRBD2; v_gene: TRBV15; j_gene: TRBJ2-2; abundance: few
CDR3aa: CASSFGRGRVDEQFF; CDR3nt: TGTGCCAGCAGCTTCGGCAGGGGGCGCGTCGATGAGCAGTTCTTC; d_gene: TRBD1; v_gene: TRBV7-2; j_gene: TRBJ2-1; abundance: .
CDR3aa: CASRTGGVTHGYTF; CDR3nt: TGTGCCAGCAGGACAGGGGGAGTTACTCATGGCTACACCTTC; d_gene: TRBD1; v_gene: TRBV9; j_gene: TRBJ1-2; abundance: few
CDR3aa: CASSLQGFGANVLTF; CDR3nt: TGTGCCAGCAGTCTTCAGGGATTTGGGGCCAACGTCCTGACTTTC; d_gene: .; v_gene: TRBV12-3/TRBV12-4; j_gene: TRBJ2-6; abundance: many
CDR3aa: CASSTGPQTPQHF; CDR3nt: TGTGCCAGTAGTACCGGACCTCAGACGCCCCAGCATTTT; d_gene: .; v_gene: TRBV19; j_gene: TRBJ1-5; abundance: many
CDR3aa: CASSLQGMGTDTQYF; CDR3nt: TGCGCCAGCAGCTTGCAGGGAATGGGCACAGATACGCAGTATTTT; d_gene: .; v_gene: TRBV5-1; j_gene: TRBJ2-3; abundance: .
CDR3aa: CASSLAGFSNEQYF; CDR3nt: TGTGCCAGCAGTTTGGCAGGGTTTAGCAACGAGCAGTACTTC; d_gene: .; v_gene: TRBV12-3/TRBV12-4; j_gene: TRBJ2-7; abundance: few
CDR3aa: CASTSGPSSYNEQFF; CDR3nt: TGTGCCAGTACTAGCGGGCCGAGCTCCTACAATGAGCAGTTCTTC; d_gene: TRBD2; v_gene: TRBV7-9; j_gene: TRBJ2-1; abundance: few
CDR3aa: CASSLEPRGAETQYF; CDR3nt: TGTGCCAGCAGCTTAGAGCCACGGGGGGCTGAGACCCAGTACTTC; d_gene: .; v_gene: TRBV11-2; j_gene: TRBJ2-5; abundance: few
CDR3aa: CASSLPAGGVPYEQYF; CDR3nt: TGTGCCAGCAGCTTACCAGCGGGGGGGGTACCCTACGAGCAGTACTTC; d_gene: TRBD2; v_gene: TRBV7-2; j_gene: TRBJ2-7; abundance: few
CDR3aa: CASSSHVDEQFF; CDR3nt: TGTGCCAGCAGCTCGCATGTGGATGAGCAGTTCTTC; d_gene: .; v_gene: TRBV7-9; j_gene: TRBJ2-1; abundance: many
CDR3aa: CASSQVSGLNTEAFF; CDR3nt: TGTGCCAGCAGCCAAGTCTCAGGACTGAACACTGAAGCTTTCTTT; d_gene: .; v_gene: TRBV4-2; j_gene: TRBJ1-1; abundance: .
CDR3aa: CSVSLGAGNTIYF; CDR3nt: TGCAGCGTTTCTCTGGGAGCGGGAAACACCATATATTTT; d_gene: .; v_gene: TRBV29-1; j_gene: TRBJ1-3; abundance: few
CDR3aa: CSAQDPRYTDTQYF; CDR3nt: TGCAGTGCGCAGGACCCACGGTACACAGATACGCAGTATTTT; d_gene: .; v_gene: TRBV20-1; j_gene: TRBJ2-3; abundance: .
CDR3aa: CASSPMGGQGSYEQYF; CDR3nt: TGTGCCAGCAGCCCAATGGGGGGACAGGGCTCCTACGAGCAGTACTTC; d_gene: TRBD1; v_gene: TRBV7-9; j_gene: TRBJ2-7; abundance: .
CDR3aa: CASSPPFRVGQETQYF; CDR3nt: TGTGCCAGCAGCCCTCCTTTCCGAGTAGGCCAAGAGACCCAGTACTTC; d_gene: .; v_gene: TRBV7-9; j_gene: TRBJ2-5; abundance: many
CDR3aa: CASSQDRSGELFF; CDR3nt: TGTGCCAGCAGCCAAGACAGGTCCGGGGAGCTGTTTTTT; d_gene: .; v_gene: TRBV3-1; j_gene: TRBJ2-2; abundance: many
CDR3aa: CASSQEAGTGGDEQYF; CDR3nt: TGCGCCAGCAGCCAAGAGGCCGGGACAGGGGGCGACGAGCAGTACTTC; d_gene: TRBD1; v_gene: TRBV4-3; j_gene: TRBJ2-7; abundance: .
CDR3aa: CASSYGEAGTGELFF; CDR3nt: TGCGCCAGCAGCTACGGGGAGGCCGGCACCGGGGAGCTGTTTTTT; d_gene: .; v_gene: TRBV5-1; j_gene: TRBJ2-2; abundance: .
CDR3aa: CAWTSDRDQPQHF; CDR3nt: TGTGCCTGGACCTCAGACAGGGATCAGCCCCAGCATTTT; d_gene: TRBD1; v_gene: TRBV30; j_gene: TRBJ1-5; abundance: many
CDR3aa: CASSLATGGLNEKLFF; CDR3nt: TGTGCCAGCAGCTTAGCGACAGGGGGCCTTAATGAAAAACTGTTTTTT; d_gene: TRBD1; v_gene: TRBV7-2; j_gene: TRBJ1-4; abundance: many
CDR3aa: CASRPTGPQKAFF; CDR3nt: TGTGCCAGCAGACCGACAGGGCCTCAGAAAGCTTTCTTT; d_gene: TRBD1; v_gene: TRBV12-3/TRBV12-4; j_gene: TRBJ1-1; abundance: few
CDR3aa: CASSPGLNSGNTIYF; CDR3nt: TGTGCCAGCTCACCGGGTTTGAACTCTGGAAACACCATATATTTT; d_gene: .; v_gene: TRBV18; j_gene: TRBJ1-3; abundance: many
CDR3aa: CASSLSSSGANVLTF; CDR3nt: TGTGCCAGTAGCCTATCCAGCTCTGGGGCCAACGTCCTGACTTTC; d_gene: .; v_gene: TRBV19; j_gene: TRBJ2-6; abundance: many
CDR3aa: CASGEGETQYF; CDR3nt: TGTGCCAGCGGGGAAGGTGAAACCCAGTACTTC; d_gene: .; v_gene: TRBV5-4; j_gene: TRBJ2-5; abundance: many
CDR3aa: CASSLPDRLALGTDTQYF; CDR3nt: TGTGCCAGCAGCTTACCAGACAGGTTGGCTTTGGGCACAGATACGCAGTATTTT; d_gene: .; v_gene: TRBV7-8; j_gene: TRBJ2-3; abundance: .
CDR3aa: CASSPAGLAGGPSYNEQFF; CDR3nt: TGTGCCAGCAGTCCAGCGGGACTAGCGGGAGGGCCCTCCTACAATGAGCAGTTCTTC; d_gene: TRBD2; v_gene: TRBV12-3/TRBV12-4; j_gene: TRBJ2-1; abundance: .
CDR3aa: CSAPLAVGETQYF; CDR3nt: TGCAGTGCTCCCCTAGCGGTTGGGGAGACCCAGTACTTC; d_gene: TRBD2; v_gene: TRBV20-1; j_gene: TRBJ2-5; abundance: many
CDR3aa: CSVEKDRYEQYF; CDR3nt: TGCAGCGTTGAAAAAGACAGATACGAGCAGTACTTC; d_gene: .; v_gene: TRBV29-1; j_gene: TRBJ2-7; abundance: few
CDR3aa: CATSADRLVNVLTF; CDR3nt: TGTGCCACCAGTGCAGACAGGCTGGTTAACGTCCTGACTTTC; d_gene: .; v_gene: TRBV24-1; j_gene: TRBJ2-6; abundance: many
CDR3aa: CASSYGVHTTGELFF; CDR3nt: TGTGCCAGCAGTTACGGAGTCCATACAACCGGGGAGCTGTTTTTT; d_gene: .; v_gene: TRBV6-2/TRBV6-3; j_gene: TRBJ2-2; abundance: .
CDR3aa: CASSLDGPSSQFF; CDR3nt: TGTGCCAGCAGCTTAGATGGACCCTCGAGCCAGTTCTTC; d_gene: .; v_gene: TRBV11-3; j_gene: TRBJ2-1; abundance: .
CDR3aa: CASSPPVGGTDTQYF; CDR3nt: TGTGCCAGCAGCCCTCCGGTGGGGGGGACAGATACGCAGTATTTT; d_gene: TRBD2; v_gene: TRBV9; j_gene: TRBJ2-3; abundance: .
CDR3aa: CAWSGSVNLPQHF; CDR3nt: TGTGCCTGGAGTGGTTCCGTTAATCTGCCCCAGCATTTT; d_gene: .; v_gene: TRBV30; j_gene: TRBJ1-5; abundance: many
CDR3aa: CASSWTGAFSENTIYF; CDR3nt: TGTGCCAGCAGCTGGACAGGAGCCTTCTCTGAAAACACCATATATTTT; d_gene: TRBD1; v_gene: TRBV5-6; j_gene: TRBJ1-3; abundance: many
CDR3aa: CASSEAGPNQPQHF; CDR3nt: TGTGCCAGCAGTGAAGCCGGACCAAATCAGCCCCAGCATTTT; d_gene: .; v_gene: TRBV2; j_gene: TRBJ1-5; abundance: few
CDR3aa: CASSVAGRPFSGNTIYF; CDR3nt: TGTGCCAGCAGCGTAGCGGGCAGACCGTTCTCTGGAAACACCATATATTTT; d_gene: .; v_gene: TRBV9; j_gene: TRBJ1-3; abundance: few
CDR3aa: CASRGQGSTDTQYF; CDR3nt: TGTGCCAGTAGAGGACAGGGAAGCACAGATACGCAGTATTTT; d_gene: TRBD1; v_gene: TRBV19; j_gene: TRBJ2-3; abundance: .
CDR3aa: CASSPSAGSTDTQYF; CDR3nt: TGCGCCAGCAGCCCCTCAGCGGGGAGCACAGATACGCAGTATTTT; d_gene: TRBD2; v_gene: TRBV5-1; j_gene: TRBJ2-3; abundance: .